This T cell receptor (beta chain) derives from a study of blood T cell repertoires in COVID-19. CDR1 and CDR2 from the germline V gene are LNHDA and SQIVND (reference sequence). Trimming removed 5 bases from V and 1 base from J; junction bases left unmatched: 7. This CDR3 has 15 amino acids. Adults between roughly 18 and 95 years of age took part from under 25 US areas. Here immunoSEQ multiplex PCR was the method, and the copy in TCRdb shows in-frame clones only, minus some. The data hold about 270,000 clones, with 88% observed a single time. The gene calls are TRBV19 and TRBJ2-7; 8 positions match TRBD2. Sequencing was done on a sample of PBMCs or T cells enriched from blood (not recorded which). The origin of this receptor is a woman between 50 and 59 years old who had recovered from COVID-19. The CDR3 DNA reads TGTGCCAGTAGTCCCCGGGGGGGGGAATCCTACGAGCAGTACTTC. Translated: CASSPRGGESYEQYF.